This TCR beta chain came from a study of neoadjuvant anti-PD-1 for oral cavity cancer. Described time point: after neoadjuvant nivolumab, at surgical resection. Patients had HPV-negative, locally advanced oral cavity squamous cell carcinoma. Libraries were prepared by immunoSEQ multiplex PCR; TCRdb keeps only in-frame clonotypes and omits some of them. The sample has about 13,000 clones, roughly 70% seen once. The CDR3 covers 14 residues. Trimming took off 4 bases at V and 6 bases at J, with 14 bases between the two ends. Germline CDR1 and CDR2: SGHNT and YYREEE (reference sequence). With respect to this clone: The antigen remains unidentified.

General observations from the study: After neoadjuvant nivolumab, PBMC T cell clonality was significantly higher in non-responders than responders.

The chain couples TRBV5-4 to TRBJ2-1; D call uncertain. This TCR was recovered from a person between 35 and 79 years old with oral cavity squamous cell carcinoma. Sequences were derived from PBMCs, sampled after nivolumab (anti-PD-1) treatment. The CDR3 nucleotides read TGTGCCAGCAGCCCCACTGGAGATTCCAATGAGCAGTTCTTC. It yields the protein CASSPTGDSNEQFF.